This T cell receptor beta chain originates from a study of T cell repertoires in cytomegalovirus infection. The CDR3 totals 19 residues. The V gene's germline CDR1 is SGHVS and CDR2 FNYEAQ. Trimming removed 1 base at V and 7 bases at J, with 23 bases between. Ten or more counts support this clonotype. Its antigen is unidentified. TCRdb redid the calling of the reads with MiXCR, one entry per CDR3 protein. The table has 700,000 to 850,000 distinct CDR3 sequences, approximately 29% seen once. The clonotype was recovered from a human donor in good health (CMV status not recorded). Some clones in this sample may be carry-over from other donors' samples. V usage is TRBV7-6 and J usage is TRBJ1-6, with D possibly matching TRBD1 (6 bases). The input for sequencing was cultured CD8+ T cells from PBMCs, taken from culture after CMV antigen stimulation. The CDR3 reads CASSLGSGGVTGPNSPLHF. The CDR3 coding sequence is TGTGCCAGCAGCTTAGGTTCGGGAGGTGTGACAGGCCCAAATTCACCCCTCCACTTT.